The rows below give T cell receptor beta chains drawn from one sample of a study of blood T cells in healthy people across ages. TCRdb fed the 5' RACE reads into MiXCR, producing one record per CDR3 protein. The top ten hold more than 8.5% of the sample, which has 750,000 or so distinct CDR3 sequences, roughly 25% seen once. This sample also appeared in a second study, on T cells of mothers and their children.

Material: blood. These receptor sequences come from a boy younger than 18 in good health. CDR3s include the opening cysteine and the closing phenylalanine or tryptophan. D genes are given only for firm matches. Clone size, where shown, is once, few, many, or a class for clones that have expanded.

d_gene | abundance | j_gene | v_gene | CDR3aa | CDR3nt
. | . | TRBJ1-2 | TRBV6-5 | CASSYGPPGEYGYTF | TGTGCCAGCAGTTACGGTCCCCCAGGGGAATATGGCTACACCTTC
. | . | TRBJ2-5 | TRBV2 | CASSSRQETQYF | TGTGCCAGTAGTAGTAGGCAAGAGACCCAGTACTTC
. | . | TRBJ1-5 | TRBV12-3/TRBV12-4 | CASSRDLSRTTHSNQPQHF | TGTGCCAGCAGTCGAGACCTTAGTCGGACGACGCATAGCAATCAGCCCCAGCATTTT
TRBD2 | . | TRBJ2-7 | TRBV29-1 | CSVNLAGDSYEQYF | TGCAGCGTAAACCTAGCGGGGGACTCCTACGAGCAGTACTTC
TRBD1 | . | TRBJ2-5 | TRBV5-6 | CASSGTDRVLETQYF | TGTGCCAGCAGCGGCACGGACAGGGTCCTAGAGACCCAGTACTTC
TRBD2 | . | TRBJ2-3 | TRBV5-1 | CASKLAGSTDTQYF | TGCGCCAGCAAGCTAGCGGGGAGCACAGATACGCAGTATTTT
TRBD2 | few | TRBJ2-5 | TRBV7-2 | CASSRQWTSGAQETQYF | TGTGCCAGCAGCCGCCAATGGACTAGCGGAGCCCAAGAGACCCAGTACTTC
. | few | TRBJ2-1 | TRBV27 | CASSFGGVASYNEQFF | TGTGCCAGCAGTTTCGGTGGGGTAGCTTCCTACAATGAGCAGTTCTTC
TRBD2 | . | TRBJ2-7 | TRBV29-1 | CSAVLAGTYEQYF | TGCAGCGCTGTACTAGCGGGAACGTACGAGCAGTACTTC
. | few | TRBJ2-6 | TRBV12-3/TRBV12-4 | CASSSTPSVANVLTF | TGTGCCAGCAGTTCGACACCCTCTGTGGCCAACGTCCTGACTTTC
. | few | TRBJ2-7 | TRBV4-2 | CASSLPSPGTPLRSSSYEQYF | TGTGCCAGCAGCCTCCCTTCACCCGGGACGCCGCTTCGATCGAGCTCCTACGAGCAGTACTTC
. | . | TRBJ2-5 | TRBV12-3/TRBV12-4 | CASSLASWETQYF | TGTGCCAGCAGTTTAGCCTCTTGGGAGACTCAGTACTTC
. | few | TRBJ2-7 | TRBV5-1 | CASSGDSVTYEQYF | TGCGCCAGCAGTGGTGATTCGGTAACCTACGAGCAGTACTTC
TRBD2 | few | TRBJ2-7 | TRBV6-1 | CASCLAGGASYEQYF | TGTGCCAGCTGCCTCGCGGGGGGCGCGTCGTACGAGCAGTACTTC
. | . | TRBJ2-7 | TRBV4-2 | CASSQVVVPSYEQYF | TGTGCCAGCAGCCAAGTCGTGGTGCCCTCCTACGAGCAGTACTTC
TRBD1 | . | TRBJ1-4 | TRBV4-1 | CASSQGTGINEKLFF | TGCGCCAGCAGCCAAGGGACAGGCATTAATGAAAAACTGTTTTTT
. | . | TRBJ1-5 | TRBV20-1 | CSARDNNQPQHF | TGCAGTGCTAGAGATAACAATCAGCCCCAGCATTTT
. | few | TRBJ2-1 | TRBV7-9 | CASSLPPKNEQFF | TGTGCCAGCAGCTTACCCCCGAAAAATGAGCAGTTCTTC
TRBD1 | . | TRBJ1-2 | TRBV4-2 | CASRQGAHGYTF | TGTGCCAGCAGACAGGGGGCGCATGGCTACACCTTC
. | . | TRBJ1-2 | TRBV29-1 | CSVEAEDSDGYGYTF | TGCAGCGTTGAAGCGGAGGACAGTGATGGCTATGGCTACACCTTC
. | many | TRBJ2-5 | TRBV7-8 | CASSLVWDGQETQYF | TGTGCCAGCAGCTTAGTTTGGGACGGTCAAGAGACCCAGTACTTC
. | few | TRBJ2-3 | TRBV12-3/TRBV12-4 | CASSSLAGPQYF | TGTGCCAGCAGTTCACTCGCTGGGCCGCAGTATTTT
TRBD1 | few | TRBJ1-4 | TRBV6-5 | CASSYSIGDRQNEKLFF | TGTGCCAGCAGTTACTCGATTGGGGACAGACAAAATGAAAAACTGTTTTTT
. | . | TRBJ2-1 | TRBV14 | CASSQRRSPRGGNEQFF | TGTGCCAGCAGCCAAAGGCGGAGCCCTAGGGGGGGGAATGAGCAGTTCTTC
TRBD1 | . | TRBJ2-7 | TRBV7-9 | CASRPTGSDEQYF | TGTGCCAGCAGGCCGACAGGGTCGGACGAGCAGTACTTC
. | . | TRBJ1-2 | TRBV12-3/TRBV12-4 | CASSSLGNYGYTF | TGTGCCAGCAGTTCTTTGGGAAACTATGGCTACACCTTC
TRBD1 | . | TRBJ2-7 | TRBV11-2 | CASSLEGAGEQYF | TGTGCCAGCAGCCTTGAGGGGGCTGGCGAGCAGTACTTC
. | . | TRBJ2-5 | TRBV28 | CAIQNRKETQYF | TGTGCCATCCAAAACAGAAAAGAGACCCAGTACTTC
TRBD1 | . | TRBJ2-2 | TRBV19 | CASSIDRVGELFF | TGTGCCAGTAGTATCGACAGGGTCGGGGAGCTGTTTTTT
TRBD2 | few | TRBJ2-3 | TRBV6-1 | CASSPIRGLADTQYF | TGTGCCAGCTCACCCATAAGGGGACTAGCGGATACGCAGTATTTT
TRBD2 | . | TRBJ2-7 | TRBV12-3/TRBV12-4 | CASSLDYRGGSYEQYF | TGTGCCAGCAGTTTAGATTACCGGGGGGGCTCCTACGAGCAGTACTTC
. | . | TRBJ2-1 | TRBV10-2 | CASAAWRGDEQFF | TGCGCCAGCGCAGCGTGGAGGGGCGATGAGCAGTTCTTC
TRBD2 | few | TRBJ2-1 | TRBV29-1 | CSASGNTYNEQFF | TGCAGCGCTAGCGGGAACACCTACAATGAGCAGTTCTTC
. | . | TRBJ1-1 | TRBV7-2 | CASTLEWNTEAFF | TGTGCCAGCACCTTAGAATGGAACACTGAAGCTTTCTTT
. | few | TRBJ2-7 | TRBV5-1 | CASSYYEGSYEQYF | TGCGCCAGCAGCTACTACGAGGGGAGCTACGAGCAGTACTTC
. | . | TRBJ2-7 | TRBV4-2 | CASSQVNKDRLYEQYF | TGTGCCAGCAGCCAAGTAAATAAGGACCGACTCTACGAGCAGTACTTC
. | . | TRBJ2-7 | TRBV21-1 | CASRLSGRTWYEQYF | TGTGCCAGCAGGCTTAGCGGGAGGACTTGGTACGAGCAGTACTTC
. | few | TRBJ1-2 | TRBV25-1 | CASSEGRGSGYTF | TGTGCCAGCAGTGAGGGCAGGGGATCGGGCTACACCTTC
TRBD2 | few | TRBJ2-3 | TRBV20-1 | CSALPLTSGTTDMQYF | TGCAGTGCTTTACCGCTGACTAGCGGGACAACAGATATGCAGTATTTT
. | few | TRBJ2-1 | TRBV7-9 | CAGSRVQSSYNEQFF | TGTGCCGGCAGCCGAGTACAGAGCTCCTACAATGAGCAGTTCTTC